These 27 T cell receptor beta chains share one sample of origin, sequenced in a study of blood T cell repertoires in COVID-19 (TCRdb year 2020). Receptor libraries were prepared by the immunoSEQ multiplex PCR assay. As stored in TCRdb, this immuneACCESS dataset retains in-frame rearrangements with V and J assigned. A fraction of the clones does not appear; measured against another copy, unresolved V genes explain less than half of the discrepancy, and the remainder lacks a known reason. This sample lists 390,000 or so clones; roughly four fifths were detected once. Clones ranked in the top ten supply less than 6% of the sample. The specimen was PBMCs or T cells enriched from blood (not recorded which). The source of these receptors is a woman aged 45-60 years who had recovered from COVID-19.

The chain is built from TRBV9 and TRBJ1-5, with TRBD1 matching over 10 bases. CDR3 size: 14 residues. Per germline, CDR1 SGDLS and CDR2 YYNGEE. With 3 bases clipped from V and 5 bases from J, the junction kept 2 bases outside the gene matches. CDR3 sequence (DNA): TGTGCCAGCAGCGATGGACAGGGGGATCAGCCCCAGCATTTT. Encoded protein: CASSDGQGDQPQHF. Full variable domain (remainder filled in from reference TRBV9 and TRBJ1-5): DSGVTQTPKHLITATGQRVTLRCSPRSGDLSVYWYQQSLDQGLQFLIQYYNGEERAKGNILERFSAQQFPDLHSELNLSSLELGDSALYFCASSDGQGDQPQHFGDGTRLSIL.

V gene TRBV4-1 combines with J gene TRBJ2-1, with 11 bases fitting TRBD2. Germline CDR1 MGHRA, CDR2 YSYEKL. CDR3 length equals 17 residues. J was trimmed by 3 bases and V by 4 bases; bases with no gene match: 8. This chain's CDR3 is CASSRFSGGGNYNEQFF. The CDR3 DNA reads TGCGCCAGCAGCCGCTTTAGCGGGGGGGGAAACTACAATGAGCAGTTCTTC.

CDR3 amino acids: CASSSTNRGPNEQFF. CDR3 bases: TGTGCCAGCAGTTCAACGAACCGGGGTCCCAATGAGCAGTTCTTC. J is TRBJ2-1 and V is TRBV6-5; perhaps TRBD2 as D (5 bases). CDR1 is MNHEY and CDR2 is SVGAGI in the germline V gene. V lost 4 bases and J 6 bases, leaving 16 bases between the germline ends. The CDR3 is 15 residues long.

The chain combines TRBV11-2 with TRBJ2-1; perhaps TRBD1 as D (5 bases). V lost 2 bases and J 5 bases, leaving 13 bases between the germline ends. The CDR3 extends over 15 amino acids. Germline CDR1 is SGHAT and CDR2 is FQNNGV. CDR3 coding DNA: TGTGCCAGCAGCTTACTGCAGGGTAGGCACAATGAGCAGTTCTTC. It encodes CASSLLQGRHNEQFF. Using reference TRBV11-2 and TRBJ2-1 for the parts outside the CDR3, the full variable domain is EAGVAQSPRYKIIEKRQSVAFWCNPISGHATLYWYQQILGQGPKLLIQFQNNGVVDDSQLPKDRFSAERLKGVDSTLKIQPAKLEDSAVYLCASSLLQGRHNEQFFGPGTRLTVL.

CDR3 DNA sequence: TGTGCCAGCAGCCTCACCGGTAGCACTGAAGCTTTCTTT. It specifies CASSLTGSTEAFF. The chain uses TRBV6-4 and TRBJ1-1; the D is unclear. The germline V and J ends were trimmed by 6 bases and 4 bases, with 12 bases remaining between them. Germline CDR1 MRHNA, CDR2 SNTAGT. CDR3 length equals 13 residues.

V is TRBV20-1 and J is TRBJ1-5; D ambiguous. Trimming cost V 3 bases and J 2 bases, with 14 bases left between them. The CDR3 contains 15 residues. Germline V CDR1 and CDR2: DFQATT, SNEGSKA (reference sequence). CDR3 nucleotides: TGCAGTGCTAGTACAGCCACCACGGGCAATCAGCCCCAGCATTTT. Translation: CSASTATTGNQPQHF.

The chain has TRBV4-2 and TRBJ2-1; the match to TRBD1 covers 8 bases. CDR1 is LGHNA, CDR2 YNFKEQ, per germline. J lost 3 bases, V lost 0 bases, and 4 bases had no gene match. The CDR3 is 16 amino acids. DNA of the CDR3: TGTGCCAGCAGCCAAGATCTACAGGGGGGCTACAATGAGCAGTTCTTC. Its translation: CASSQDLQGGYNEQFF.

The chain carries TRBV19 and TRBJ1-3, with D tentatively TRBD1 (5 bases). Per the germline V gene, CDR1 is LNHDA and CDR2 is SQIVND (reference sequence). V lost 7 bases and J 2 bases, leaving 15 bases between the germline ends. This CDR3 is built from 15 residues. The CDR3 nucleotides read TGTGCCAGTACCAACGGGGGTCCCACTGGAAACACCATATATTTT. This encodes CASTNGGPTGNTIYF.

This chain uses TRBV5-4 with TRBJ1-4, with 10 bases that match TRBD1. Losses at the gene ends were 3 bases for V and 5 bases for J; bases not matched to a gene: 4. CDR3 size: 15 residues. Looked up from germline, CDR1 is SGHNT and CDR2 is YYREEE (reference sequence). CDR3 in amino acids: CASSSGQGGNEKLFF. CDR3 nucleotides: TGTGCCAGCAGCTCTGGACAGGGGGGAAATGAAAAACTGTTTTTT.

The V gene is TRBV7-9, the J gene TRBJ2-3; perhaps TRBD1 as D (6 bases). The CDR3 consists of 16 residues. The V end lost 5 bases, the J end lost 0 bases, and 15 bases lay between the germline ends. CDR1 and CDR2 (germline): SEHNR, FQNEAQ (reference sequence). The CDR3 here is CASSGQHESSTDTQYF. The CDR3 DNA follows: TGTGCCAGCAGCGGACAGCATGAATCTAGCACAGATACGCAGTATTTT.

The CDR3: CSVGSLNEQYF. The CDR3 DNA follows: TGCAGCGTTGGTTCGTTAAACGAGCAGTACTTC. This sequence joins TRBV29-1 and TRBJ2-7, with no clear D. Per germline, CDR1 SQVTM and CDR2 ANQGSEA. The V and J ends lost 4 bases and 5 bases respectively, with 9 bases between them. This CDR3 contains 11 residues.

The chain combines TRBV11-2 with TRBJ2-1; D remains unclear. CDR3 length: 13 residues. Germline V gene lookup returns CDR1 SGHAT and CDR2 FQNNGV. V dropped 1 base and J dropped 4 bases, with 5 bases sitting between them. CDR3 sequence reads: CASSLAVYNEQFF. The CDR3 DNA sequence: TGTGCCAGCAGCTTAGCAGTTTACAATGAGCAGTTCTTC.

The chain joins TRBV5-1 to TRBJ1-1; TRBD1 is a possible D gene (5 bases). CDR3 length equals 14 residues. V was clipped by 0 bases and J by 5 bases, with 11 bases between them. The germline CDR1 and CDR2 sequences are SGHRS and YFSETQ. The CDR3 DNA sequence: TGCGCCAGCAGCTTGGAGGGGTCGGGTACTGAAGCTTTCTTT. Protein: CASSLEGSGTEAFF.

This clone was seen just once. This chain uses TRBV6-5 with TRBJ2-7; 7 nucleotides align to TRBD2. V was clipped by 0 bases and J by 4 bases; unmatched bases: 3. CDR1 is MNHEY, CDR2 SVGAGI, per germline. The CDR3 totals 14 residues. The CDR3 region has the DNA TGTGCCAGCAGTTACTCGGGGGGGTTGTACGAGCAGTACTTC. It yields the protein CASSYSGGLYEQYF.

V and J are TRBV11-3 and TRBJ2-7; possibly TRBD1 for D (5 bases). CDR3 length: 12 amino acids. Per the germline V gene, CDR1 is SGHNT and CDR2 is YENEEA. Trimming removed 5 bases at V and 4 bases at J, with 9 bases between. The CDR3 region has the DNA TGTGCCAGCAGCAGGGGTGCTTACGAGCAGTACTTC. As protein: CASSRGAYEQYF.

The V gene is TRBV7-6, the J gene TRBJ1-1, with D tentatively TRBD1 (6 bases). The CDR3 totals 13 residues. Germline V gene sequence: CDR1 SGHVS, CDR2 FNYEAQ. V was trimmed by 5 bases and J by 7 bases, leaving 14 bases between them. CDR3 region: CASSRTEANEAFF. The CDR3 bases are TGTGCCAGCAGCCGGACAGAAGCAAATGAAGCTTTCTTT.

The CDR3 DNA reads as TGCAGTGCTAGTGGGGGGAGCGGGACCTACGAGCAGTACTTC. Its translation is CSASGGSGTYEQYF. The V gene is TRBV20-1, the J gene TRBJ2-7; 7 bases are a match to TRBD2. The V gene's germline CDR1 is DFQATT and CDR2 SNEGSKA (reference sequence). With V trimmed by 3 bases and J by 2 bases, 7 bases remained unmatched. The CDR3 extends over 14 amino acids.

This clone was seen once. The chain is built from TRBV14 and TRBJ2-1; 8 bases match TRBD1. Germline CDR1 is SGHDN and CDR2 is FVKESK. V was clipped by 2 bases and J by 4 bases; unmatched bases: 13. This CDR3 is built from 18 residues. CDR3: CASSQSRWVGTGYNEQFF. DNA of the CDR3: TGTGCCAGCAGCCAATCTAGATGGGTCGGGACAGGATACAATGAGCAGTTCTTC.

This clone was recorded once. The V call is TRBV4-3, the J call TRBJ2-1; 9 nucleotides line up with TRBD2. Germline V gives CDR1 LGHNA, CDR2 YSLEER. J lost 8 bases, V lost 3 bases, and 2 bases had no gene match. The CDR3 totals 13 residues. The CDR3 here is CASSQGLAYEQFF. As DNA, the CDR3 is TGCGCCAGCAGCCAGGGACTAGCATATGAGCAGTTCTTC.

The rearrangement joins TRBV3-1 (or the pseudogene TRBV3-2) to TRBJ1-2; the match to TRBD1 covers 8 bases. Per the germline V gene, CDR1 is LGHDT and CDR2 is YNNKEL (reference sequence). This CDR3 has 16 residues. V trimming: 5 bases; J trimming: 1 base; junction bases outside the gene matches: 9. Here the CDR3 reads CASSWGQASSNYGYTF. CDR3 bases: TGTGCCAGCAGCTGGGGACAGGCCTCGAGTAACTATGGCTACACCTTC.

This clone was picked up many times. V usage is TRBV6-5 and J usage is TRBJ1-2; 7 bases are shared with TRBD1. This CDR3 is 14 amino acids long. V was pared by 6 bases and J by 1 base, with 5 bases of the junction left unmatched. Germline CDR1 MNHEY, CDR2 SVGAGI. CDR3 loop: CASRGQLLNYGYTF. DNA of the CDR3: TGTGCCAGCAGGGGACAGCTCCTTAACTATGGCTACACCTTC.

The chain has TRBV27 and TRBJ1-2; 10 nucleotides line up with TRBD1. The ends lost 2 bases at V and 5 bases at J; junction bases unmatched: 2. The length of the CDR3 is 14 residues. CDR1 MNHEY and CDR2 SMNVEV come from the germline V gene (reference sequence). This CDR3 reads CASSLRQGAYGYTF. Written as DNA, the CDR3 is TGTGCCAGCAGTTTAAGACAGGGGGCTTATGGCTACACCTTC.

The rearrangement uses TRBV19 and TRBJ1-6, with D uncertain. Trimming removed 3 bases from V and 7 bases from J, with 13 bases in between. The CDR3 runs 15 residues. From germline, CDR1 is LNHDA and CDR2 SQIVND (reference sequence). The CDR3, as DNA: TGTGCCAGTAGTATTGGAGGGAGAGTGAATTCACCCCTCCACTTT. Residues: CASSIGGRVNSPLHF.

This chain joins TRBV7-2 and TRBJ1-6; D gene unclear. V lost 3 bases, J lost 7 bases, and 10 bases lay in between. The CDR3 totals 14 residues. The germline V gene has CDR1 SGHTA and CDR2 FQGNSA. The CDR3 nucleotides are TGTGCCAGCAGCTTCTCCAGGTTGAATTCACCCCTCCACTTT. This gives the protein CASSFSRLNSPLHF.

The chain uses TRBV5-1 and TRBJ1-6; D is unresolved. The CDR3 contains 14 residues. V lost 0 bases, J lost 4 bases, and 5 bases lay in between. The germline V gene has CDR1 SGHRS and CDR2 YFSETQ. CDR3 sequence (DNA): TGCGCCAGCAGCTTGGAATTATATAATTCACCCCTCCACTTT. Amino acid sequence: CASSLELYNSPLHF. Combining the CDR3 with reference TRBV5-1 and TRBJ1-6 gives the whole variable domain KAGVTQTPRYLIKTRGQQVTLSCSPISGHRSVSWYQQTPGQGLQFLFEYFSETQRNKGNFPGRFSGRQFSNSRSEMNVSTLELGDSALYLCASSLELYNSPLHFGNGTRLTVT.

The V gene is TRBV9, the J gene TRBJ2-3; TRBD2 aligns across 10 bases. Germline loops: CDR1 SGDLS, CDR2 YYNGEE. The CDR3 covers 14 residues. The ends lost 0 bases at V and 8 bases at J; junction bases unmatched: 3. The CDR3 loop is CASSVALAGVTQYF. CDR3 DNA: TGTGCCAGCAGCGTAGCTCTAGCGGGAGTTACGCAGTATTTT.

This chain connects TRBV7-2 to TRBJ2-1, with 11 bases lining up with TRBD2. With V trimmed by 4 bases and J by 4 bases, 3 bases remained unmatched. The germline CDR1 and CDR2 sequences are SGHTA and FQGNSA. This CDR3 has 15 residues. CDR3 DNA sequence: TGTGCCAGCAGCTACGGGACTAGCGGTTACAATGAGCAGTTCTTC. Translating it yields CASSYGTSGYNEQFF.